This T cell receptor (beta chain) was identified in a study of spatial heterogeneity in lung cancer. General study results and limits: Blood showed ubiquitous tumor TCRs more often at resection than at routine follow-up.

The germline gives CDR1 SGHAT, CDR2 FQNNGV. CDR3 size: 11 residues. The presence of a unique molecular identifier marked each TCR cDNA molecule. TCRdb reprocessed the 5' RACE reads with MiXCR, giving one entry per CDR3 protein. The sample includes around 66,000 distinct CDR3 sequences, roughly 6.4% seen only once; the top ten take roughly 15%. About this clonotype: Its matching antigen is unknown. Sequence at one end of the junction differs from germline and may be a read error.

Time point specified: sample taken at primary tumor resection. The donor group consisted of around 77 patients who had untreated, early-stage non-small cell lung cancer. Whole RNA obtained from tumor, nontumor lung or frozen PBMC underwent sequencing without sorting. The TCR was taken from a female donor with early-stage non-small cell lung cancer. This chain connects TRBV11-2 to TRBJ2-5; D not resolved. Here the sequenced sample was PBMCs, taken at surgery. The CDR3 here is CASSLDHTQYF. In DNA, the CDR3 is TGTGCCAGCAGCCTAGACCACACCCAGTACTTC.